One sample yielded the 28 T cell receptor beta chains listed below, sequenced in a study of control samples from healthy donors and cancer patients. Assay used: immunoSEQ multiplex PCR; TCRdb lists only in-frame clones, some missing. The table has over 200,000 clones, over 70% seen once. The material sequenced was PBMCs. The source of these receptors is a woman aged 55-69 years with lung cancer.

This chain connects TRBV3-1 (or the pseudogene TRBV3-2) to TRBJ2-3, with D perhaps TRBD1 (5 bases). V was cut by 1 base and J by 6 bases, with 26 bases left in between. Germline lookup yields CDR1 LGHDT and CDR2 YNNKEL (reference sequence). The CDR3 has 19 residues. In DNA, the CDR3 is TGTGCCAGCAGCCAAGGGAGCCTGGGGCTAGTGGGTGGCTTCGATACGCAGTATTTT. This encodes CASSQGSLGLVGGFDTQYF.

The chain is built from TRBV9 and TRBJ2-1, with D perhaps TRBD2 (6 bases). CDR1 SGDLS and CDR2 YYNGEE come from the germline V gene. The CDR3 has 15 amino acids. The V end lost 0 bases, the J end lost 0 bases, and 7 bases lay between the germline ends. CDR3 DNA: TGTGCCAGCAGCGTAGCAGCGGGCTCCTACAATGAGCAGTTCTTC. It encodes CASSVAAGSYNEQFF.

The chain joins TRBV3-1 (or the pseudogene TRBV3-2) to TRBJ2-1; 11 bases are a match to TRBD2. Germline V gene sequence: CDR1 LGHDT, CDR2 YNNKEL (reference sequence). V trimming: 3 bases; J trimming: 7 bases; junction bases outside the gene matches: 5. This CDR3 contains 15 residues. DNA for the CDR3: TGTGCCAGCAGCCACCATAGCGGGAGGGGGAATGAGCAGTTCTTC. Residues: CASSHHSGRGNEQFF.

In its sample, this clone was seen a few times. This CDR3 is also generated by other DNA sequences in the sample. V gene TRBV7-9 combines with J gene TRBJ1-5; D is undetermined. Trimming took off 1 base at V and 2 bases at J, with 6 bases between the two ends. Germline-derived CDR1 and CDR2 are SEHNR and FQNEAQ (reference sequence). The CDR3 extends over 14 amino acids. The CDR3 DNA reads TGTGCCAGCAGCTTAGGGACTGGCAATCAGCCCCAGCATTTT. Residues: CASSLGTGNQPQHF.

V usage is TRBV7-2 and J usage is TRBJ2-1; no definite D call. This CDR3 has 15 residues. The V gene lost 1 base and the J gene lost 4 bases, with 11 bases spanning the gap. CDR1 and CDR2 from the germline V gene are SGHTA and FQGNSA. The chain's CDR3 is CASSLGGAYYNEQFF. The DNA of the CDR3 is TGTGCCAGCAGCTTAGGAGGAGCGTATTACAATGAGCAGTTCTTC.

This sequence joins TRBV6-5 and TRBJ2-5; 7 bases match TRBD2. The trim removed 6 bases at V and 5 bases at J, leaving 6 bases unmatched. CDR3 size: 13 residues. Germline CDR1 MNHEY, CDR2 SVGAGI. CDR3 sequence: CASRREYVETQYF. CDR3 nucleotides: TGTGCCAGCAGGCGGGAGTACGTGGAGACCCAGTACTTC.

This chain uses TRBV7-9 with TRBJ2-1, with D perhaps matching TRBD1 (6 bases). The V and J ends lost 4 bases and 6 bases respectively, with 22 bases between them. The CDR3 is 17 amino acids. The germline V gene encodes CDR1 SEHNR and CDR2 FQNEAQ (reference sequence). The CDR3, as DNA: TGTGCCAGCAGCTCTGGAGTGGGGGCACGCTTTTCCAATGAGCAGTTCTTC. This encodes CASSSGVGARFSNEQFF.

J is TRBJ1-3 and V is TRBV3-1 (or the pseudogene TRBV3-2); no clear D. V lost 1 base, J lost 4 bases, and 8 bases lay in between. The CDR3 runs 14 residues. CDR1 LGHDT and CDR2 YNNKEL come from the germline V gene (reference sequence). CDR3 nucleotides: TGTGCCAGCAGCCAAGGGCGGTCCGGAAACACCATATATTTT. Translated: CASSQGRSGNTIYF.

The chain couples TRBV19 to TRBJ1-3; unclear D gene. V was trimmed by 9 bases and J by 8 bases, leaving 17 bases between them. Germline CDR1 is LNHDA and CDR2 is SQIVND (reference sequence). The CDR3 has 13 amino acids. DNA of the CDR3: TGTGCCAGCCGGCGGGGAGCTCTTGACACCATATATTTT. Its translation: CASRRGALDTIYF.

The chain links TRBV18 to TRBJ2-7, with a possible D match to TRBD1 (6 bases). The CDR3 consists of 14 residues. CDR1 and CDR2 (germline): KGHSH, LQKENI. Trimming left V 6 bases short and J 4 bases short, with 16 bases between. In DNA form, the CDR3 reads TGTGCCAGCTCCGCTCAGGGGATTACTTACGAGCAGTACTTC. Translated, it gives CASSAQGITYEQYF.

V usage is TRBV19 and J usage is TRBJ2-1; the match to TRBD2 covers 9 bases. Germline V gene data show CDR1 as LNHDA and CDR2 as SQIVND (reference sequence). This CDR3 has 18 amino acids. Germline trimming cut 5 bases from V and 7 bases from J; bases unmatched to any gene: 18. CDR3 coding DNA: TGTGCCAGTAGTTCGGTGGGGTCTCGTCCTAGCGGGATGAATGAGCAGTTCTTC. Amino acids: CASSSVGSRPSGMNEQFF.

This chain uses TRBV2 with TRBJ1-1; 7 nucleotides agree with TRBD1. Germline lookup yields CDR1 SNHLY and CDR2 FYNNEI. There are 13 residues in the CDR3. Trimming at V came to 5 bases and at J to 5 bases, leaving 5 bases not matched to a gene. The DNA for the CDR3 is TGTGCCAGCAGTTCCCAGACAGGGACTGAAGCTTTCTTT. This translates into CASSSQTGTEAFF.

This chain connects TRBV7-9 to TRBJ1-1; 8 positions match TRBD1. The CDR3 contains 12 residues. Germline V gives CDR1 SEHNR, CDR2 FQNEAQ (reference sequence). The junction had 6 bases not matched to a gene; V was cut back by 4 bases and J by 11 bases. The CDR3 nucleotides are TGTGCCAGCAGCTCGGACAGGGATTGGGCTTTCTTT. Its protein product is CASSSDRDWAFF.

This clone appeared a single time. No DNA is shown, since the ends of the CDR3 on it are uncertain; the CDR3 is the one TCRdb lists. The CDR3: CASSPLWDSSAYEQYF. V is TRBV19 and J is TRBJ2-7; the DNA was not compared with TRBD1, the D call given in the table. Germline V gene lookup returns CDR1 LNHDA and CDR2 SQIVND (reference sequence). The CDR3 has 16 amino acids, counting both end residues.

This rearrangement joins TRBV6-2 or TRBV6-3 to TRBJ1-1; D remains unclear. Germline lookup yields CDR1 MNHEY and CDR2 SVGEGT. This CDR3 is built from 14 residues. V shed 0 bases and J shed 4 bases, with 9 bases lying between them. The CDR3 here is CASSYSTGVTEAFF. DNA of the CDR3: TGTGCCAGCAGTTACTCGACCGGCGTCACTGAAGCTTTCTTT.

There are a few counts of this clone. The CDR3 nucleotides are TGTGCCAGCAGCCCCCCCGGGACAGGGTTGGGCGAGCAGTACTTC. Translating gives CASSPPGTGLGEQYF. The chain couples TRBV14 to TRBJ2-7, with 9 bases lining up with TRBD1. The CDR3 loop spans 15 amino acids. Germline V CDR1 and CDR2: SGHDN, FVKESK. V dropped 4 bases and J dropped 6; count of bases not matched to a gene: 10.

The chain is built from TRBV6-5 and TRBJ2-3; 11 bases fit TRBD2. The CDR3 has 15 residues. Germline trimming cut 6 bases from V and 1 base from J; bases unmatched to any gene: 3. Germline V CDR1 and CDR2: MNHEY, SVGAGI. This CDR3 is CASRAGLAGTDTQYF. CDR3 DNA: TGTGCCAGCAGGGCGGGACTAGCGGGCACAGATACGCAGTATTTT.

This clone came up once. The chain has TRBV11-2 and TRBJ2-7, with 11 positions matching TRBD2. Losses at the gene ends were 4 bases for V and 4 bases for J; bases not matched to a gene: 6. This CDR3 is 15 amino acids long. Germline assignment: CDR1 SGHAT and CDR2 FQNNGV. Here the CDR3 DNA reads TGTGCCAGCAGCTCCCTTAGCGGGAGGGTTTACGAGCAGTACTTC. Translating it yields CASSSLSGRVYEQYF.

The chain carries TRBV18 and TRBJ2-7; possibly TRBD1 for D (6 bases). This CDR3 has 13 amino acids. V was cut by 1 base and J by 7 bases, with 11 bases left in between. Germline V gene lookup returns CDR1 KGHSH and CDR2 LQKENI. CDR3 nucleotide sequence: TGTGCCAGCTCACCACAAGGACAGCATGAGCAGTACTTC. Translated: CASSPQGQHEQYF.

This chain uses TRBV10-3 with TRBJ1-5, with unresolved D. Germline V gene data show CDR1 as ENHRY and CDR2 as SYGVKD. This CDR3 comprises 14 residues. V gave up 3 bases and J gave up 9 bases, with 15 bases separating them. CDR3 in DNA: TGTGCCATCAGTGACCGGAGTATCCTTACGCCCCAGCATTTT. It yields the protein CAISDRSILTPQHF.

This clone was seen once. This sequence joins TRBV28 and TRBJ2-5, with TRBD2 matching over 12 bases. Germline lookup yields CDR1 MDHEN and CDR2 SYDVKM. With 8 bases clipped from V and 7 bases from J, the junction kept 11 bases outside the gene matches. The CDR3 extends over 15 amino acids. This CDR3 reads CASRLTSGSFGTQYF. The CDR3 nucleotides read TGTGCCAGCCGGTTGACTAGCGGGAGTTTCGGGACCCAGTACTTC.

The chain joins TRBV7-9 to TRBJ1-3; D remains ambiguous. The CDR3 is 14 amino acids. Looked up from germline, CDR1 is SEHNR and CDR2 is FQNEAQ (reference sequence). Trimming took off 5 bases at V and 0 bases at J, with 8 bases between the two ends. The CDR3 coding sequence is TGTGCCAGCAGCCGTAGTATCTCTGGAAACACCATATATTTT. It translates to CASSRSISGNTIYF. The variable domain in full, with the rest retrieved from reference TRBV7-9 and TRBJ1-3, is DTGVSQNPRHKITKRGQNVTFRCDPISEHNRLYWYRQTLGQGPEFLTYFQNEAQLEKSRLLSDRFSAERPKGSFSTLEIQRTEQGDSAMYLCASSRSISGNTIYFGEGSWLTVV.

This clone was seen a few times. Because the CDR3's place on the DNA is in doubt, the DNA is left out and the CDR3 is given as listed by TCRdb. This chain's CDR3 is CASSFLETGGWKAFF. The gene calls are TRBV27 and TRBJ1-1; TRBD1, the table's D call, was not compared with the DNA. Both ends counted, the CDR3 spans 15 residues. CDR1 MNHEY and CDR2 SMNVEV come from the germline V gene (reference sequence).

V and J are TRBV28 and TRBJ1-1, with a possible D match to TRBD1 (5 bases). With 7 bases removed from V and 4 bases from J, the gap between germline ends came to 16 bases. There are 14 residues in the CDR3. Germline CDR1 reads MDHEN; CDR2 reads SYDVKM. CDR3 DNA: TGTGCCAGCACCAAACCCGGGGGGGTCACTGAAGCTTTCTTT. Encoded protein: CASTKPGGVTEAFF.

J is TRBJ2-1 and V is TRBV9; tentatively, D is TRBD2 (6 bases). CDR1 and CDR2 (germline): SGDLS, YYNGEE. Trimming took 0 bases from V and 7 from J, leaving 17 bases between them. The CDR3 extends over 16 amino acids. The CDR3 is CASSVAIRENQNEQFF. CDR3 nucleotide sequence: TGTGCCAGCAGCGTAGCTATTCGGGAGAACCAAAATGAGCAGTTCTTC.

The chain joins TRBV30 to TRBJ2-7; 10 positions agree with TRBD1. The CDR3 is 14 amino acids. CDR1 is GTSNPN and CDR2 is SVGIG in the germline V gene (reference sequence). The trim removed 3 bases at V and 2 bases at J, leaving 4 bases unmatched. CDR3 DNA sequence: TGTGCCTGGAGAGCCGGGACAGGGGCCTACGAGCAGTACTTC. Protein product: CAWRAGTGAYEQYF.

CDR3 sequence reads: CASSGSGQGAYNSPLHF. The CDR3 DNA reads as TGCGCCAGCAGCGGATCGGGACAGGGTGCCTATAATTCACCCCTCCACTTT. V usage is TRBV5-1 and J usage is TRBJ1-6; TRBD1 agrees at 9 bases. CDR1 and CDR2 from the germline V gene are SGHRS and YFSETQ. V lost 4 bases, J lost 2 bases, and 7 bases stayed unmatched. This CDR3 region has 17 residues.

V is TRBV4-1 and J is TRBJ2-3; 10 bases are a match to TRBD2. This CDR3 spans 17 amino acids. CDR1 and CDR2 (germline): MGHRA, YSYEKL. The trim removed 2 bases at V and 0 bases at J, leaving 5 bases unmatched. For the CDR3, the DNA is TGCGCCAGCAGCCAATCCCATAGCGGGAGGAGCACAGATACGCAGTATTTT. Translated: CASSQSHSGRSTDTQYF.